Listed below are T cell receptor beta chains from one sample, sequenced in a study of blood T cell repertoires in COVID-19. The protocol was immunoSEQ multiplex PCR, while the TCRdb copy is restricted to in-frame clones and leaves out a portion. The repertoire has roughly 200,000 clones, roughly 84% of them found once; the top ten carry 5.5% to 7%. Sequences were obtained from peripheral blood. The receptors originated from a woman between 40 and 55 years old who had recovered from COVID-19. Both conserved end residues are part of each CDR3. D genes are given only for firm matches. Clone size is stated in some rows and not others, as once, few, many or a class when expanded.

V gene,clone size,J gene,D gene,CDR3 DNA,CDR3 protein
TRBV28,NA,TRBJ1-5,NA,TGTGCCAGCACCCGACGGGACAATCAGCCCCAGCATTTT,CASTRRDNQPQHF
TRBV2,NA,TRBJ1-1,TRBD1,TGTGCCAGCGCAGGGGGCGAGGGCACTGAAGCTTTCTTT,CASAGGEGTEAFF
TRBV7-7,NA,TRBJ2-5,TRBD1,TGTGCCAGCAGCGCCACAACAGGGGGTCAAGAGACCCAGTACTTC,CASSATTGGQETQYF
TRBV5-5,NA,TRBJ2-5,TRBD1,TGTGCCAGCAGCTTGGCCGGACAGGGGTTGGAGACCCAGTACTTC,CASSLAGQGLETQYF
TRBV5-8,few,TRBJ2-1,NA,TGTGCCAGCAGCTTGGCGCGGGGACATGAGCAGTTCTTC,CASSLARGHEQFF
TRBV18,NA,TRBJ1-2,NA,TGTGCCAGCTCACCACCGGGACACGAAGCTAACTATGGCTACACCTTC,CASSPPGHEANYGYTF
TRBV27,NA,TRBJ2-2,TRBD2,TGTGCCAGCAGTTTGGGACTAGCGGGTATTACCGGGGAGCTGTTTTTT,CASSLGLAGITGELFF
TRBV7-9,NA,TRBJ1-1,NA,TGTGCCAGCAGCTTAGGGCTTGTGAACACTGAAGCTTTCTTT,CASSLGLVNTEAFF
TRBV5-1,NA,TRBJ1-4,TRBD1,TGCGCCAGCAGCTTGGGACAGGGGTCTAGTTCAAAACTGTTTTTT,CASSLGQGSSSKLFF
TRBV7-8,NA,TRBJ1-6,NA,TGTGCCAGCAGCCTCCAATCACCCCTCCACTTT,CASSLQSPLHF
TRBV2,NA,TRBJ1-3,TRBD1,TGTGCCAGCAGCTTTGGACAGGGGGCGACTGGAAACACCATATATTTT,CASSFGQGATGNTIYF
TRBV19,few,TRBJ1-5,NA,TGTGCCAGTAGTTCCGAGAGAGCCAATCAGCCCCAGCATTTT,CASSSERANQPQHF
TRBV29-1,NA,TRBJ2-7,TRBD2,TGCAGCGTCGGGGGGGCGGATACTTCCTACGAGCAGTACTTC,CSVGGADTSYEQYF
TRBV7-9,NA,TRBJ2-3,NA,TGTGCCAGCAGCTTCGTTTCACTAGTAGACACAGATACGCAGTATTTT,CASSFVSLVDTDTQYF
TRBV7-8,NA,TRBJ2-3,NA,TGTGCCAGCAGCTTAATGGGGACTGTCACAGATACGCAGTATTTT,CASSLMGTVTDTQYF
TRBV28,once,TRBJ2-7,NA,TGTGCCAGCTCTACCTTCCAGCGGAGCTCCTACGAGCAGTACTTC,CASSTFQRSSYEQYF
TRBV5-4,NA,TRBJ2-1,TRBD2,TGTGCCAGCAGCTTGGCGACTAGCGGTAACAATGAGCAGTTCTTC,CASSLATSGNNEQFF
TRBV2,NA,TRBJ2-5,TRBD1,TGTGCCAGTACCCGGGACAGCCAAGAGACCCAGTACTTC,CASTRDSQETQYF
TRBV28,NA,TRBJ1-1,TRBD1,TGTGCCAGCAGACGAACAGGGGTTCGTATTTTGGCGAACACTGAAGCTTTCTTT,CASRRTGVRILANTEAFF
TRBV30,NA,TRBJ1-4,TRBD1,TGTGCCTGGAGTGGTCCAGGGACAGGGAAGAATGAAAAACTGTTTTTT,CAWSGPGTGKNEKLFF
TRBV10-3,NA,TRBJ2-5,NA,TGTGCCATCAGTGACCCCCGGAGCCAAGAGACCCAGTACTTC,CAISDPRSQETQYF
TRBV5-8,NA,TRBJ1-5,TRBD1,TGTGCCAGCAGCACGGGACAGGGGTATCAGCCCCAGCATTTT,CASSTGQGYQPQHF
TRBV19,NA,TRBJ1-2,NA,TGTGCCAGTAGTATCGGACAGACACTACAAAGATATGGCTACACCTTC,CASSIGQTLQRYGYTF
TRBV19,NA,TRBJ1-5,NA,TGTGCCAGTAGTCTACAAAACCTCAGGGGACAGCCCCAGCATTTT,CASSLQNLRGQPQHF
TRBV7-6,once,TRBJ2-5,TRBD1,TGTGCCAGCAGTAGGACCGGGACAGGGGGCCAAGAGACCCAGTACTTC,CASSRTGTGGQETQYF
TRBV6-2/TRBV6-3,NA,TRBJ2-1,NA,TGTGCCAGCAGTTACGGGGCTAGCGACTACAATGAGCAGTTCTTC,CASSYGASDYNEQFF
TRBV27,NA,TRBJ2-1,TRBD2,TGTGCCAGCAGTTTATTCGGACTAGTAGCCTCCTCCTACAATGAGCAGTTCTTC,CASSLFGLVASSYNEQFF
TRBV3-1/TRBV3-2,NA,TRBJ2-3,NA,TGTGCCAGCAGCCTCTCCTCCTCCCAGGCAGATACGCAGTATTTT,CASSLSSSQADTQYF
TRBV5-6,NA,TRBJ2-7,NA,TGTGCCAGCAGTCCCGCGCTAGCAGGCTCCTACGAGCAGTACTTC,CASSPALAGSYEQYF
TRBV9,NA,TRBJ1-1,TRBD1,TGTGCCAGCAGCCGCCGGGACAGGGGAGCGAACACTGAAGCTTTCTTT,CASSRRDRGANTEAFF
TRBV15,once,TRBJ2-5,NA,TGTGCCACCAGCAGAGATACGGGTAGGGGAAGGAGCCTAGAGACCCAGTACTTC,CATSRDTGRGRSLETQYF
TRBV9,NA,TRBJ2-3,TRBD1,TGTGCCAGCAGCGTAGGCGGCAGGGGGCAGGGAGATACGCAGTATTTT,CASSVGGRGQGDTQYF
TRBV2,NA,TRBJ2-3,NA,TGTGCCAGCAGTGAAGCAACGGACTTCACAGATACGCAGTATTTT,CASSEATDFTDTQYF
TRBV7-2,NA,TRBJ1-2,NA,TGTGCCAGCAGCTTAGATCGGGGGGGAGGAGGCTATGGCTACACCTTC,CASSLDRGGGGYGYTF
TRBV7-2,NA,TRBJ2-1,TRBD2,TGTGCCAGCAGCTTCAGACTAGCGGCATACAATGAGCAGTTCTTC,CASSFRLAAYNEQFF
TRBV3-1/TRBV3-2,few,TRBJ1-1,NA,TGTGCCAGCAACTTTAGAGAGGACAGCATGAACACTGAAGCTTTCTTT,CASNFREDSMNTEAFF
TRBV12-3/TRBV12-4,NA,TRBJ2-1,NA,TGTGCCAGCACAACTAGCAATGAGCAGTTCTTC,CASTTSNEQFF
TRBV11-3,NA,TRBJ2-6,NA,TGTGCCAGCAGCACCGGGGGCTCTGGGGCCAACGTCCTGACTTTC,CASSTGGSGANVLTF
TRBV5-1,once,TRBJ1-6,NA,TGCGCCAGCAGCTTGGTGGGACATTCTTCACCCCTCCACTTT,CASSLVGHSSPLHF
TRBV18,NA,TRBJ1-1,NA,TGTGCCAGCTCACACCCTGACGGGGGGCGCAACACTGAAGCTTTCTTT,CASSHPDGGRNTEAFF
TRBV5-6,few,TRBJ1-5,NA,TGTGCCAGCAGCCGGCCGGGGAGCAATCAGCCCCAGCATTTT,CASSRPGSNQPQHF
TRBV10-3,once,TRBJ1-2,TRBD1,TGTGCCATCAGCGGACAGGGAACGAACTATGGCTACACCTTC,CAISGQGTNYGYTF
TRBV6-2/TRBV6-3,once,TRBJ1-2,NA,TGTGCCAGCAGTTACGGGAGTAACGGGGGCTACACCTTC,CASSYGSNGGYTF
TRBV5-6,NA,TRBJ2-2,NA,TGTGCCAGCAGCTTGGGCAGGGTGAACACCGGGGAGCTGTTTTTT,CASSLGRVNTGELFF
TRBV5-1,NA,TRBJ2-1,TRBD2,TGCGCCAGCAGCCCGGGACTAGCGGGAAGCTCCTACAATGAGCAGTTCTTC,CASSPGLAGSSYNEQFF
TRBV28,NA,TRBJ1-6,NA,TGTGCCAGCAGTTCCCTAAGTCACCTGACAGATTCACCCCTCCACTTT,CASSSLSHLTDSPLHF
TRBV28,NA,TRBJ1-5,NA,TGTGCCAGCATTAACGGAGATTATAGCAATCAGCCCCAGCATTTT,CASINGDYSNQPQHF
TRBV5-1,NA,TRBJ2-7,TRBD1,TGCGCCAGCAGCTTGGCAACCCAGGGGGTAACCTACGAGCAGTACTTC,CASSLATQGVTYEQYF
TRBV4-2,NA,TRBJ1-3,NA,TGTGCCAGCAGCCAAGAGACAGGTCGAAACACCATATATTTT,CASSQETGRNTIYF
TRBV3-1/TRBV3-2,NA,TRBJ1-1,TRBD1,TGTGCCAGCAGCCCGGGACAGGGGTCGGGCACTGAAGCTTTCTTT,CASSPGQGSGTEAFF
TRBV10-3,few,TRBJ2-2,NA,TGTGCCTACGGAGAGAACACCGGGGAGCTGTTTTTT,CAYGENTGELFF